Below, one T cell receptor (beta chain) is given with its context. Its antigen is still unknown. This entry is derived from a study of T cell repertoires in cytomegalovirus infection. The wider study: Selected CMV epitopes included recently identified HLA-C-restricted ones as well as well-studied HLA-B-restricted ones. A matching HLA type, together with CMV infection, was signaled by public TCR beta signatures. Study-wide results and limits: CMV-specific TCR beta clonotypes restricted by HLA-C dominated the ex vivo response. Identification of carriers of CMV plus the relevant HLA was performed using cumulative public TCR beta family frequency.

V was shortened by 0 bases and J by 0 bases, with 12 bases between the two germline ends. Looked up from germline, CDR1 is MNHEY and CDR2 is SVGAGI. The CDR3 length is 16 residues. TCRdb used MiXCR to reprocess the reads, holding one entry per CDR3 protein. The table shows 700,000 to 950,000 distinct CDR3 sequences, with 30% to 35% occurring only once. The specimen was cultured CD8+ T cells from PBMCs, collected from culture after CMV antigen stimulation. The rearrangement links TRBV6-5 to TRBJ2-7; D is possibly TRBD1 (5 bases). The source of this sequence is a human donor in good health (CMV status not recorded). Some clones in this sample may be carry-over from other donors' samples. Here the CDR3 reads CASSYSQGLSSYEQYF. Here the CDR3 DNA reads TGTGCCAGCAGTTACTCCCAGGGATTGAGCTCCTACGAGCAGTACTTC.